The TCR beta chain described here comes from a study of cytomegalovirus exposure and HLA in healthy donors. With V trimmed by 3 bases and J by 4 bases, 3 bases remained unmatched. The CDR3 loop spans 15 amino acids. Germline values: CDR1 SGHTA, CDR2 FQGTGA. Use of 60 Vbeta and 13 Jbeta primers characterized the PCR. Generated by immunoSEQ multiplex PCR, the TCRdb table keeps only in-frame clones and is missing some. The repertoire holds 90,000 to 120,000 clones, with under 85% as singletons. This clone has only a few counts. The sequence was obtained from a male donor in good health and CMV-seronegative. V is TRBV7-3 and J is TRBJ2-2, with 9 nucleotides matching TRBD2. Sequencing was carried out using PBMCs. As DNA, the CDR3 is TGTGCCAGCAGCTTTACTAGCGGGCTCACCGGGGAGCTGTTTTTT. Protein: CASSFTSGLTGELFF. The full variable domain, completed using reference TRBV7-3 and TRBJ2-2, is GAGVSQTPSNKVTEKGKYVELRCDPISGHTALYWYRQSLGQGPEFLIYFQGTGAADDSGLPNDRFFAVRPEGSVSTLKIQRTERGDSAVYLCASSFTSGLTGELFFGEGSRLTVL.